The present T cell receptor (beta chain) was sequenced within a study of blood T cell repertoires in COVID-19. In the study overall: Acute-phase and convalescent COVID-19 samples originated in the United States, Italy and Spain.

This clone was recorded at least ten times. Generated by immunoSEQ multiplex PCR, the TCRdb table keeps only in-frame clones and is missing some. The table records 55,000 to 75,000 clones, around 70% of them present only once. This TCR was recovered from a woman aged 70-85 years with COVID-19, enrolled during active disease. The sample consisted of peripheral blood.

The CDR3 DNA sequence: TGCGCCAGCAGCCAGGAACCGGGATCTACCTACGAGCAGTACTTC. As protein: CASSQEPGSTYEQYF. The chain uses TRBV4-3 and TRBJ2-7; D perhaps matches TRBD2 (5 bases). The germline V gene has CDR1 LGHNA and CDR2 YSLEER. CDR3 length equals 15 residues. The V end was cut by 3 bases, the J end by 2 bases, with 14 bases between.